The clone carrying this T cell receptor beta chain has ten or more counts. Its specificity is not known. Amplified TCR beta CDR3 regions came from RNA transcripts. First-round RT-PCR targeting the TCR CDR3 was performed with the HTBI primer set. TCRdb fed the multiplex PCR reads into MiXCR, producing one record per CDR3 protein. The repertoire holds a few hundred thousand distinct CDR3 sequences, with around 46% as singletons. This record comes from a study of T cells in Graves' hyperthyroidism and ophthalmopathy. Study results and caveats: Ophthalmopathy was distinguished from stable hyperthyroidism by 13 V-J signatures.

V trimming: 5 bases; J trimming: 5 bases; junction bases outside the gene matches: 11. Germline loops: CDR1 DFQATT, CDR2 SNEGSKA (reference sequence). The CDR3 is 15 amino acids. This sequence joins TRBV20-1 and TRBJ2-5; 10 nucleotides match TRBD1. The sample was peripheral blood or thyroid tissue (not recorded which). This sequence was found in a young woman with Graves' hyperthyroidism. CDR3 DNA: TGCAGTGCTGACGGGACAGGGGTTCTAAAGGAGACCCAGTACTTC. It specifies CSADGTGVLKETQYF.